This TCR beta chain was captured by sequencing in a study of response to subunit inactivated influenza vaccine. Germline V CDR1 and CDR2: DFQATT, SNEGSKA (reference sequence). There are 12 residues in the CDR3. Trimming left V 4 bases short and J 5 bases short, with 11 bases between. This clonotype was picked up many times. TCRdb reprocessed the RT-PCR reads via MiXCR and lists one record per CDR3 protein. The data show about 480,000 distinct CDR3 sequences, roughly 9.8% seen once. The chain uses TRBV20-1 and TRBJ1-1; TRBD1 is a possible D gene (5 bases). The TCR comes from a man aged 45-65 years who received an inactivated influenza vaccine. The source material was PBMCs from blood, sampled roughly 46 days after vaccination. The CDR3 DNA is TGCAGTGCTAAGATGGGGGGGACTGAAGCTTTCTTT. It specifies CSAKMGGTEAFF.